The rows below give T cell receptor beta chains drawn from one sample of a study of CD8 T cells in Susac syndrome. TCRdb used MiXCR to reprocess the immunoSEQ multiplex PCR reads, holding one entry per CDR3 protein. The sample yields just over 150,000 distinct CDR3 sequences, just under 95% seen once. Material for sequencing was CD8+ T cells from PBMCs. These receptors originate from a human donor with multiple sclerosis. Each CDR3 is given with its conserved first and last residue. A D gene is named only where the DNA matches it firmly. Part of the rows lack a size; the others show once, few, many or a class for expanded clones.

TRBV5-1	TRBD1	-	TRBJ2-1	TGCGCCAGCAGGAGTACAGGGGGTTTGGACTACAATGAGCAGTTCTTC	CASRSTGGLDYNEQFF
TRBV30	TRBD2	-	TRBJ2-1	TGTGCCTGGAGGACTAGCGGAGAGTACAATGAGCAGTTCTTC	CAWRTSGEYNEQFF
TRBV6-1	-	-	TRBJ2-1	TGTGCCAGCAGTGAAAGGGCCCCCAGGTACAATGAGCAGTTCTTC	CASSERAPRYNEQFF
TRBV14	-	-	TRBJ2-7	TGTGCCAGCAGCCAACACTACGAGCAGTACTTC	CASSQHYEQYF
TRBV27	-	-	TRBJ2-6	TGTGCCACCTCACCATCTGGGGCCAACGTCCTGACTTTC	CATSPSGANVLTF
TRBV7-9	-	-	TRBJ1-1	TGTGCCAGCACCCCCGGACAGAGCGGGACTGAAGCTTTCTTT	CASTPGQSGTEAFF
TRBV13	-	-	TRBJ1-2	TGTGCCAGCAGCTCAAGAGGGGACCGGACGTCGAGAGGCTACACCTTC	CASSSRGDRTSRGYTF
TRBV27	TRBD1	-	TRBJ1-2	TGTGCCAGCAGTTACGCCGGGGACAGCCGCTATGGCTACACCTTC	CASSYAGDSRYGYTF
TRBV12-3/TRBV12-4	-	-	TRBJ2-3	TGTGCCACCAGAGGCGGGGTGCCAGATACGCAGTATTTT	CATRGGVPDTQYF
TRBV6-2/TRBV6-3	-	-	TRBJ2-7	TGTGCCAGCAGTCTTATCTACGAGCAGTACTTC	CASSLIYEQYF
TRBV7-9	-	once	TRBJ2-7	TGTGCCAGCAGCTCATCAACAGGGATCTCCTACGAGCAGTACTTC	CASSSSTGISYEQYF
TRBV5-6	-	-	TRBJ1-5	TGTGCCAGCAGCGAACAGGGTAATCAGCCCCAGCATTTT	CASSEQGNQPQHF
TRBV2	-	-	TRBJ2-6	TGTGCCACAGGAACTGGGGCCAACGTCCTGACTTTC	CATGTGANVLTF
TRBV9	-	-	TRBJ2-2	TGTGCCAGCAGCTCCGGGGGCGCCTTGAACACCGGGGAGCTGTTTTTT	CASSSGGALNTGELFF
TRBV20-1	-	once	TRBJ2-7	TGCAGTGCTAGAGGGACCAGCAGGCTAGTAAGTTTCCACGAGCAGTACTTC	CSARGTSRLVSFHEQYF
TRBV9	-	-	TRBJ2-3	TGTGCCAGCAGCGTAGCATTGGGCAGCACAGATACGCAGTATTTT	CASSVALGSTDTQYF
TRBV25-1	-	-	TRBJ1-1	TGTGCCAGCAGTCGAGGCCTGGTGGGGACGGACACTGAAGCTTTCTTT	CASSRGLVGTDTEAFF
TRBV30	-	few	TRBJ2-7	TGTGCCTGGAGTGTCAGCTCCTATGAGCAGTACTTC	CAWSVSSYEQYF
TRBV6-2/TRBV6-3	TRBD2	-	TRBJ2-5	TGTGCCAGCAGTTACTCGATGCAGGGAAGCTCACTAGCGATAGAGACCCAGTACTTC	CASSYSMQGSSLAIETQYF
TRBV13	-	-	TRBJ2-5	TGTGCCAGCAGCTCCCGGGAGTGGGGTCAAGAGACCCAGTACTTC	CASSSREWGQETQYF
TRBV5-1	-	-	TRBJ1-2	TGCGCCAGCAGCTTGGAATACAGGGACTATGGCTACACCTTC	CASSLEYRDYGYTF
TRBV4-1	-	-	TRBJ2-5	TGCGCCAGCAGCCAAGAAGGCGGGCAGGACCAAGAGACCCAGTACTTC	CASSQEGGQDQETQYF
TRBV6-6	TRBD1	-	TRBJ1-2	TGTGCCAGCAGTTACCCCCCGGACAGGGGGCTCTATGGCTACACCTTC	CASSYPPDRGLYGYTF
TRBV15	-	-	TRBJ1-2	TGTGCCACCAGCAGAGATTTAGGGGGCTATGGCTACACCTTC	CATSRDLGGYGYTF
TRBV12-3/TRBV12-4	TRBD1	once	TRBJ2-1	TGTGCCAGCAGCCGAGCCGGGACAGGGTTTTATGAGCAGTTCTTC	CASSRAGTGFYEQFF
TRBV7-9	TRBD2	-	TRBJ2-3	TGTGCCAGCAGCTTAACCAGCGGGGGGGCAGCAGATACGCAGTATTTT	CASSLTSGGAADTQYF
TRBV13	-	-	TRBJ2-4	TGTGCCAGCAGCTTAACTGCAGGGAGGGCCAAAAACATTCAGTACTTC	CASSLTAGRAKNIQYF
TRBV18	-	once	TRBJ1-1	TGTGCCAGCTCACCGAACAGGGTCACCATGAACACTGAAGCTTTCTTT	CASSPNRVTMNTEAFF
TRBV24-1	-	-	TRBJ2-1	TGTGCCACCAGTGATCCGCGAACCGACGAGCAGTTCTTC	CATSDPRTDEQFF
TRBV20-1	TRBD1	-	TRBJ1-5	TGCAGTGCTAGAGATAGACAGGGTAGGCAGCCCCAGCATTTT	CSARDRQGRQPQHF
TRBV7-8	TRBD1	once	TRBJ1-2	TGTGCCAGCAGCTTCAGTGAGGGGGCCTCTGGCTACACCTTC	CASSFSEGASGYTF
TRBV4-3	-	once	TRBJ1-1	TGCGCCAGCAGCCAAGGATGGAACACTGAAGCTTTCTTT	CASSQGWNTEAFF
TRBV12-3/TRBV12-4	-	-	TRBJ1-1	TGTGCCAGCAGTTCCCGGGACAAGAACACTGAAGCTTTCTTT	CASSSRDKNTEAFF
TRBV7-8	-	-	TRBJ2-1	TGTGCCAGCAGCTTAGGTGGACCGATAGACAATGAGCAGTTCTTC	CASSLGGPIDNEQFF
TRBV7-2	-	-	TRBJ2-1	TGTGCCAGCAGCTCATACAGGGTACGACTCTTC	CASSSYRVRLF
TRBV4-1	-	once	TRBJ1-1	TGCGCCAGCAGCCAAGATCAAGATCCGAACACTGAAGCTTTCTTT	CASSQDQDPNTEAFF
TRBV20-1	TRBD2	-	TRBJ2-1	TGCAGTGCTCATTCGGGGGCTAGCGGGGGAAATGAGCAGTTCTTC	CSAHSGASGGNEQFF
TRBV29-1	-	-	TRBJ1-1	TGCAGCGTTGTTCGGGGTTACACTGAAGCTTTCTTT	CSVVRGYTEAFF
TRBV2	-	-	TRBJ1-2	TGTGCCAGCACCTTGACCCAGGGATATGAGGAAGACTATGGCTACACCTTC	CASTLTQGYEEDYGYTF
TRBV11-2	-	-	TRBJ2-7	TGTGCCAGCAGCTTAGGGCCGACAGGTTTCCCCTACGAGCAGTACTTC	CASSLGPTGFPYEQYF
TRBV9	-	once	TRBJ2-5	TGTGCCAGCAGCCCTGGGGATAAAGAGACCCAGTACTTC	CASSPGDKETQYF
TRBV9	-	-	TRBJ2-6	TGTGCCAGCAGCGTATCGGCAGGCCTACACTCTGGGGCCAACGTCCTGACTTTC	CASSVSAGLHSGANVLTF
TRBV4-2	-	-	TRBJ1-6	TGTGCCAGCAGCCAAGGGGGTAATTCACCCCTCCACTTT	CASSQGGNSPLHF
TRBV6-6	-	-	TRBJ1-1	TGTGCCAGCAGTTACGGCGGGGCTGAAGCTTTCTTT	CASSYGGAEAFF
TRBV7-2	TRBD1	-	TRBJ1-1	TGTGCCAGCAGCTCCACAGGGGGCGGGAACACTGAAGCTTTCTTT	CASSSTGGGNTEAFF
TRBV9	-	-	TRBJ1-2	TGTGCCAGCAGCCCCCACCGGTATGGCTACACCTTC	CASSPHRYGYTF
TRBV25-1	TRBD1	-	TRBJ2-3	TGTGCCAGCAGAGCAGGGGGCGGGGAAGGGGATACGCAGTATTTT	CASRAGGGEGDTQYF
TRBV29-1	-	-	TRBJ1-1	TGCAGCGTTGTGCTGTCCCCCACCCTACGGAACACTGAAGCTTTCTTT	CSVVLSPTLRNTEAFF
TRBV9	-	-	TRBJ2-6	TGTGCCAGCAGCGTAGGGCAGGCTGGGGCCAACGTCCTGACTTTC	CASSVGQAGANVLTF
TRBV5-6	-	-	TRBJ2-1	TGTGCCAGCAGCGAGGGAACAGGGAGCTCCTACAATGAGCAGTTCTTC	CASSEGTGSSYNEQFF